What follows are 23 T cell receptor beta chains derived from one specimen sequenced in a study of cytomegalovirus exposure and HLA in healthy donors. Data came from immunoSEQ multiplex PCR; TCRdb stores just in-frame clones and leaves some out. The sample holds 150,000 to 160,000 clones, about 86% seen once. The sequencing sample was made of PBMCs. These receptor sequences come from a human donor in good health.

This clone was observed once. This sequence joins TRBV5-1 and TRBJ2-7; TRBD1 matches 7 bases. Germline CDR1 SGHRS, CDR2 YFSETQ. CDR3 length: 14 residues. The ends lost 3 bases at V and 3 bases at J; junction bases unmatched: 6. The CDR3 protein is CASSWGTEDYEQYF. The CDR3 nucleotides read TGCGCCAGCAGCTGGGGGACAGAGGACTACGAGCAGTACTTC.

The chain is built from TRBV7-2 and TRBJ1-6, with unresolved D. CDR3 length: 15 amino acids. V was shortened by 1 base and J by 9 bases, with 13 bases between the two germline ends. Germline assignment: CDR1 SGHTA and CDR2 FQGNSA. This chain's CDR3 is CASSLVEGLGSPLHF. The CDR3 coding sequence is TGTGCCAGCAGCTTAGTCGAGGGATTAGGTTCACCCCTCCACTTT.

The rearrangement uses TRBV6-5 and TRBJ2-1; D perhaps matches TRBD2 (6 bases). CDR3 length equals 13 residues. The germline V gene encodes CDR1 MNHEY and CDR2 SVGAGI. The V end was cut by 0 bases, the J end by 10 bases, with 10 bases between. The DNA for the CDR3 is TGTGCCAGCAGTTACTCGGCGGGGTACGAGCAGTTCTTC. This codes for CASSYSAGYEQFF.

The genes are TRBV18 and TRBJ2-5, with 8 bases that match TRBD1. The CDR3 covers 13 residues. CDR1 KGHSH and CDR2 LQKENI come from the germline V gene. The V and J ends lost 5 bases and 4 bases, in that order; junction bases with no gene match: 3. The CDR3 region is CASSGTGGETQYF. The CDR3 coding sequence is TGTGCCAGCTCAGGCACAGGGGGAGAGACCCAGTACTTC.

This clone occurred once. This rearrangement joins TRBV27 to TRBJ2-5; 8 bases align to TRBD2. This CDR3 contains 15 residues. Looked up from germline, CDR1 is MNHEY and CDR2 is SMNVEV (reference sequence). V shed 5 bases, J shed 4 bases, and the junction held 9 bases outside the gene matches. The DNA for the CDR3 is TGTGCCAGCAGTCGGGTCAGCGGGGGTGGAGAGACCCAGTACTTC. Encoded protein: CASSRVSGGGETQYF.

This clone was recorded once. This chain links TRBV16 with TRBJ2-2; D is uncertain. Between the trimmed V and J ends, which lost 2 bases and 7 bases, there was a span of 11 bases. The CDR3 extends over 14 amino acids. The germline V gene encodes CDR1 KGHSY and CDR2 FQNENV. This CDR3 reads CASSQRYSLGELFF. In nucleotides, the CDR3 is TGTGCCAGCAGCCAAAGGTACAGCCTCGGGGAGCTGTTTTTT. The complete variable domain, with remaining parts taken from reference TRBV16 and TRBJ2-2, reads GEEVAQTPKHLVRGEGQKAKLYCAPIKGHSYVFWYQQVLKNEFKFLISFQNENVFDETGMPKERFSAKCLPNSPCSLEIQATKLEDSAVYFCASSQRYSLGELFFGEGSRLTVL.

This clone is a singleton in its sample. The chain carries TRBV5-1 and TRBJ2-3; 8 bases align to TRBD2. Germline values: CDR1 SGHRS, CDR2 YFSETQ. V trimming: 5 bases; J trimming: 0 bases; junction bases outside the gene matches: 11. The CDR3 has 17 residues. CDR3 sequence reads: CASRPTGTRISTDTQYF. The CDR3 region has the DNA TGCGCCAGCAGACCGACCGGGACTAGGATTAGCACAGATACGCAGTATTTT.

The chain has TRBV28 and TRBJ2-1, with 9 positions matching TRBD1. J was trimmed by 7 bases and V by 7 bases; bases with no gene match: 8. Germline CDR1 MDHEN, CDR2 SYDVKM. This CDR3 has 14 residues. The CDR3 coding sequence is TGTGCCAGCACACCGGGACAGGGTCGGAATGAGCAGTTCTTC. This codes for CASTPGQGRNEQFF.

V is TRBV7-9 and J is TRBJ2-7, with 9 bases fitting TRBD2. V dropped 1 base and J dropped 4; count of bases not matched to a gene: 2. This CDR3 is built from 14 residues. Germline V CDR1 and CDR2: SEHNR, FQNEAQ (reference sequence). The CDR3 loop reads CASSLVAGVYEQYF. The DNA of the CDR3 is TGTGCCAGCAGCTTAGTAGCGGGAGTGTACGAGCAGTACTTC.

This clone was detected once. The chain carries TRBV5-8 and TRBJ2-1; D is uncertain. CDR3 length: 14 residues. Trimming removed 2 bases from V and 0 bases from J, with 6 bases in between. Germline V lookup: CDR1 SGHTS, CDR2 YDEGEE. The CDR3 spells CASSFRSSYNEQFF. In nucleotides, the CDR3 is TGTGCCAGCAGCTTCCGTAGCTCCTACAATGAGCAGTTCTTC.

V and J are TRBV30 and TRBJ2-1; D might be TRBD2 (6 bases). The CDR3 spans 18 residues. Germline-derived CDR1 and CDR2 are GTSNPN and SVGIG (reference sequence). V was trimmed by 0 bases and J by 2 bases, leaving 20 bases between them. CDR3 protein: CAWSVRGMRGRPYNEQFF. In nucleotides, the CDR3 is TGTGCCTGGAGTGTACGGGGGATGCGTGGAAGGCCCTACAATGAGCAGTTCTTC.

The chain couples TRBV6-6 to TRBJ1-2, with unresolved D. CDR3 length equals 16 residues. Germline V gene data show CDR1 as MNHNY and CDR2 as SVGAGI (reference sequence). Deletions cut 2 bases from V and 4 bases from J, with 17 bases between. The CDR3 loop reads CASSYSQGSGFYGYTF. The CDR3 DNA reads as TGTGCCAGCAGTTACAGCCAAGGCAGCGGGTTCTATGGCTACACCTTC.

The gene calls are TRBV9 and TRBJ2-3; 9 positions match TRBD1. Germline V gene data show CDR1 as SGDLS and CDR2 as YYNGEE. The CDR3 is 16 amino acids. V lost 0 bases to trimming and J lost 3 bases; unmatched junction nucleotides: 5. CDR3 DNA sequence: TGTGCCAGCAGCGTAGGTGGGGGACAGGGAACAGATACGCAGTATTTT. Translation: CASSVGGGQGTDTQYF.

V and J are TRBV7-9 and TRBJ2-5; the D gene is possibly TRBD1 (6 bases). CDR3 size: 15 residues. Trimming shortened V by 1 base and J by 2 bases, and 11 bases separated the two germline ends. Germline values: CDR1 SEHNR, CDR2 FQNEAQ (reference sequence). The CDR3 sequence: CASSLGGHRQETQYF. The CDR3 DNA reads TGTGCCAGCAGCTTAGGGGGGCATCGACAAGAGACCCAGTACTTC.

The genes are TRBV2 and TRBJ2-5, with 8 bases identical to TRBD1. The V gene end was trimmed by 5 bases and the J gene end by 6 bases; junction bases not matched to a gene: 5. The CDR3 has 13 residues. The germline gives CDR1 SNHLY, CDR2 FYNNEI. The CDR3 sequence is CASSTGGLKTQYF. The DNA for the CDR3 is TGTGCCAGCAGTACAGGGGGTCTGAAGACCCAGTACTTC.

CDR3 nucleotides: TGTGCCAGTAGTGTGGCAGGTCGTACCTACGAGCAGTACTTC. This translates into CASSVAGRTYEQYF. This chain connects TRBV19 to TRBJ2-7; no clear D gene. The CDR3 length is 14 residues. The V and J ends lost 5 bases and 2 bases respectively, with 13 bases between them. Looked up from germline, CDR1 is LNHDA and CDR2 is SQIVND (reference sequence).

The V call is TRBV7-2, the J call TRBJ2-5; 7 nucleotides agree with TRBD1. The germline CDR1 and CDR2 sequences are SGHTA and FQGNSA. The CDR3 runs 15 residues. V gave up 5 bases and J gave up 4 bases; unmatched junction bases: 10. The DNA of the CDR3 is TGTGCCAGCAGCCGTAACCAACGACAGGGAGAGACCCAGTACTTC. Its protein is CASSRNQRQGETQYF.

As DNA, the CDR3 is TGCGCCAGCAGCTTGGCTAAAACAGGGATGCGGGAGAGACTCTCCTACAATGAGCAGTTCTTC. Protein product: CASSLAKTGMRERLSYNEQFF. The gene calls are TRBV5-1 and TRBJ2-1; maybe TRBD2 (7 bases). V dropped 0 bases and J dropped 0 bases, with 25 bases sitting between them. CDR3 size: 21 residues. CDR1 is SGHRS, CDR2 YFSETQ, per germline. The full variable domain, with the rest looked up from reference TRBV5-1 and TRBJ2-1, is KAGVTQTPRYLIKTRGQQVTLSCSPISGHRSVSWYQQTPGQGLQFLFEYFSETQRNKGNFPGRFSGRQFSNSRSEMNVSTLELGDSALYLCASSLAKTGMRERLSYNEQFFGPGTRLTVL.

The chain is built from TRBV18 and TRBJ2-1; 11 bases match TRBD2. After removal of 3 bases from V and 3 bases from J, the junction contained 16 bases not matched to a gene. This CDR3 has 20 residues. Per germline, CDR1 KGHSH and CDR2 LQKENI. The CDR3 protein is CASSPRLAGLGKGYYNEQFF. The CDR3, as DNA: TGTGCCAGCTCACCCCGACTAGCGGGATTAGGGAAGGGATACTACAATGAGCAGTTCTTC.

For the CDR3, the DNA is TGTGCCAGCAGCTTAATCGGCCGGAGCTATGGCTACACCTTC. It translates to CASSLIGRSYGYTF. J is TRBJ1-2 and V is TRBV5-4, with D unclear. CDR1 is SGHNT and CDR2 is YYREEE in the germline V gene (reference sequence). V was shortened by 2 bases and J by 4 bases, with 12 bases between the two germline ends. CDR3 length equals 14 residues.

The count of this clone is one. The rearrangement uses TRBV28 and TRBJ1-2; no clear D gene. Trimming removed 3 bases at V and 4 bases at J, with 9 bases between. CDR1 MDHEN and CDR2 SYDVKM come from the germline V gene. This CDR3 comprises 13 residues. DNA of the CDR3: TGTGCCAGCAGTTTTGGGAGTGCCTATGGCTACACCTTC. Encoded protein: CASSFGSAYGYTF.

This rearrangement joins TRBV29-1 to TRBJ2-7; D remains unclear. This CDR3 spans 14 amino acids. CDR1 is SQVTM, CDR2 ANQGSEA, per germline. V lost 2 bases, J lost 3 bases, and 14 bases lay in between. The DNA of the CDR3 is TGCAGCGTTGAATGGCCCCACGGCGGCTACGAGCAGTACTTC. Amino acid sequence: CSVEWPHGGYEQYF.

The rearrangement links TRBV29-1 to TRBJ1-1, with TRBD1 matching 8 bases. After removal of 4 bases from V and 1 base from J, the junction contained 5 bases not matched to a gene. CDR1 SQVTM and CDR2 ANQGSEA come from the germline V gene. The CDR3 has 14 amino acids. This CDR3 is CSVVVTGANTEAFF. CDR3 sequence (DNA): TGCAGCGTTGTCGTGACAGGGGCGAACACTGAAGCTTTCTTT.